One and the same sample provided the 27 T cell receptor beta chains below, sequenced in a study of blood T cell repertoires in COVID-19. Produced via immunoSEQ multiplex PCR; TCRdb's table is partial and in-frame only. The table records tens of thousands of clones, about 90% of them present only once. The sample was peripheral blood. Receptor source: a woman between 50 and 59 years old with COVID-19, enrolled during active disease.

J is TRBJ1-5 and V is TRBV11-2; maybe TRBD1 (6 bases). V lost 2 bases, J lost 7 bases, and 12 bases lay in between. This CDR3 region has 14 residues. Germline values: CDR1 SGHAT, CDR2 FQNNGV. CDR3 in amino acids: CASSLSGGRQPQHF. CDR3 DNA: TGTGCCAGCAGCTTATCCGGGGGGCGGCAGCCCCAGCATTTT.

The CDR3 DNA sequence: TGTGCCAGCAGCAGACGGGCTGGACTAGGAGAGACCCAGTACTTC. Amino acid sequence: CASSRRAGLGETQYF. The J gene is TRBJ2-5, the V gene TRBV11-3; 7 nucleotides line up with TRBD2. Unmatched junction bases numbered 10, after V lost 5 bases and J lost 4 bases. This CDR3 has 15 residues. CDR1 and CDR2 from the germline V gene are SGHNT and YENEEA.

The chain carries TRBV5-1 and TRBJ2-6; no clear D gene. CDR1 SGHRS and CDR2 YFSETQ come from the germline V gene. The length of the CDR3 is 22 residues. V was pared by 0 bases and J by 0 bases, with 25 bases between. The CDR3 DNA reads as TGCGCCAGCAGCTTGGACGCCAGGCCTTTTGCCTCTAAGAGCTCTGGGGCCAACGTCCTGACTTTC. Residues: CASSLDARPFASKSSGANVLTF.

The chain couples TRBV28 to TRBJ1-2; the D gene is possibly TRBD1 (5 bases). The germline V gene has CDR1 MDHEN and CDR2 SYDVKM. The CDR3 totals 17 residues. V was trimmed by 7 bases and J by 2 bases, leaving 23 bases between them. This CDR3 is CASTISPRGGGNYGYTF. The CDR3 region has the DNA TGTGCCAGCACCATTTCCCCGCGGGGCGGGGGAAACTATGGCTACACCTTC.

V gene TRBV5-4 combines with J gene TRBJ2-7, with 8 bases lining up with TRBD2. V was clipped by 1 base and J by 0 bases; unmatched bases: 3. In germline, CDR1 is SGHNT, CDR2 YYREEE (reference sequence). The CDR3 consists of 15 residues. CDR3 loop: CASSLKLADSYEQYF. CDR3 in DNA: TGTGCCAGCAGCTTGAAACTAGCGGACTCCTACGAGCAGTACTTC.

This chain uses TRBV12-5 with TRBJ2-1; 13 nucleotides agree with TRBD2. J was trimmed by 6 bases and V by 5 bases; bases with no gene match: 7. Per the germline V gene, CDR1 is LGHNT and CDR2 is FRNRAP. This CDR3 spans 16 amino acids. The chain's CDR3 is CASGPGTSGTFNEQFF. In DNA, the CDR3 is TGTGCTAGTGGTCCTGGGACTAGCGGGACATTCAATGAGCAGTTCTTC.

The CDR3 loop reads CASSLARDTQYF. For the CDR3, the DNA is TGTGCCAGCAGCTTAGCGAGAGATACGCAGTATTTT. This chain joins TRBV7-8 and TRBJ2-3; D not resolved. Germline CDR1 SGHVS, CDR2 FQNEAQ. Deletions cut 0 bases from V and 5 bases from J, with 3 bases between. The CDR3 sequence is 12 residues long.

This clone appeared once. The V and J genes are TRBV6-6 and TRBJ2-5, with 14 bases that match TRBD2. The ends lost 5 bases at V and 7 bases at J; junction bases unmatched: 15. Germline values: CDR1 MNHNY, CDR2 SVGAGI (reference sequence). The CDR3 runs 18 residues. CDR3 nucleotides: TGTGCCAGCAGTCGCGGCGGCCCCGGGACTAGCGGGGGCGGGACCCAGTACTTC. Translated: CASSRGGPGTSGGGTQYF.

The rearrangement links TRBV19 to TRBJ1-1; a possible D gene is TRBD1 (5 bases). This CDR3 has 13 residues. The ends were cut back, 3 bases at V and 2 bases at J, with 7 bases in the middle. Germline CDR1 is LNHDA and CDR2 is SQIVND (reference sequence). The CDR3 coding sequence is TGTGCCAGTAGTATCCAGGGTAACACTGAAGCTTTCTTT. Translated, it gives CASSIQGNTEAFF.

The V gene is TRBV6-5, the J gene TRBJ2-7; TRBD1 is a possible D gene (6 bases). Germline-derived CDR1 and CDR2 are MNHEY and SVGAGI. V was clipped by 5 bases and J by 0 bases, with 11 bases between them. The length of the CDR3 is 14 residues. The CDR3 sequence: CASSNRDTSYEQYF. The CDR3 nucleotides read TGTGCCAGCAGTAACCGGGACACCTCCTACGAGCAGTACTTC.

This CDR3 is CSASSGGADTQYF. The CDR3 coding sequence is TGCAGTGCTAGTTCTGGGGGCGCAGATACGCAGTATTTT. The chain has TRBV20-1 and TRBJ2-3; a possible D gene is TRBD1 (6 bases). Trimming pared 3 bases from V and 4 bases from J, leaving 11 bases between. CDR1 is DFQATT, CDR2 SNEGSKA, per germline (reference sequence). The length of the CDR3 is 13 residues.

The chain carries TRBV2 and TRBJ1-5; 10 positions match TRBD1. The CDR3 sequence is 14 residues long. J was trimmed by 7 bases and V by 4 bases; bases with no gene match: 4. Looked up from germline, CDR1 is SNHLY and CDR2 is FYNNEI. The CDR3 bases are TGTGCCAGCAGTGGGGGACAGGGGTCGCAGCCCCAGCATTTT. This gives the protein CASSGGQGSQPQHF. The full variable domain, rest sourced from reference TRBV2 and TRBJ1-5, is EPEVTQTPSHQVTQMGQEVILRCVPISNHLYFYWYRQILGQKVEFLVSFYNNEISEKSEIFDDQFSVERPDGSNFTLKIRSTKLEDSAMYFCASSGGQGSQPQHFGDGTRLSIL.

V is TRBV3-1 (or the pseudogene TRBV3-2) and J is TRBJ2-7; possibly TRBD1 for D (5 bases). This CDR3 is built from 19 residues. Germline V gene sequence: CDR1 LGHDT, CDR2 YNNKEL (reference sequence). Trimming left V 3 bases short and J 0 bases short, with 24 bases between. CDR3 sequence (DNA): TGTGCCAGCAGCCACCTAACGTGGGGCCAATTCCCACTCTCCTACGAGCAGTACTTC. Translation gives CASSHLTWGQFPLSYEQYF.

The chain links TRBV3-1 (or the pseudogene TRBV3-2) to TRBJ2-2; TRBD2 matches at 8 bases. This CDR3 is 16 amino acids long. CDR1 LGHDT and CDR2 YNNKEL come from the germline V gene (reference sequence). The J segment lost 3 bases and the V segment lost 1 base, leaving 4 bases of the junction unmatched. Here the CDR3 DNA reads TGTGCCAGCAGCCAAGTAGCGGGACTAGACACCGGGGAGCTGTTTTTT. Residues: CASSQVAGLDTGELFF.

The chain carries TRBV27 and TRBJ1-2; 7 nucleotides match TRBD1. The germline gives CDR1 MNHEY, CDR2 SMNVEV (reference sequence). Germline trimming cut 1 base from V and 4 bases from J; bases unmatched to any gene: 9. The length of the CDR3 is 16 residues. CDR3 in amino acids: CASSLFGGTVPYGYTF. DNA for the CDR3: TGTGCCAGCAGTTTATTTGGAGGGACAGTCCCCTATGGCTACACCTTC.

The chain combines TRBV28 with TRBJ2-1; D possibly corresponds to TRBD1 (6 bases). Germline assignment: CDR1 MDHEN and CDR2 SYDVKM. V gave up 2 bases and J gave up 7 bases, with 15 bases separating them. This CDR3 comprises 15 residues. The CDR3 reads CASSLIGGMWNEQFF. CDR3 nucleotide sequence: TGTGCCAGCAGTTTAATAGGGGGAATGTGGAATGAGCAGTTCTTC.

The CDR3 DNA reads as TGTGCCAGCAGTCCAGACAGGGGAGCGAGCACAGATACGCAGTATTTT. Translation: CASSPDRGASTDTQYF. V usage is TRBV5-6 and J usage is TRBJ2-3, with TRBD1 identical over 8 bases. Losses at the gene ends were 5 bases for V and 0 bases for J; bases not matched to a gene: 8. CDR3 size: 16 residues. Germline loops: CDR1 SGHDT, CDR2 YYEEEE.

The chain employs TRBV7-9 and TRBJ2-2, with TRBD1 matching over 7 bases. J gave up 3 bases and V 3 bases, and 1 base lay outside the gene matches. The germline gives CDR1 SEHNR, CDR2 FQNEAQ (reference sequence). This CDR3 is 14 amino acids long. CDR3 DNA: TGTGCCAGCAGCTTCGGGACAGACACCGGGGAGCTGTTTTTT. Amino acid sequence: CASSFGTDTGELFF.

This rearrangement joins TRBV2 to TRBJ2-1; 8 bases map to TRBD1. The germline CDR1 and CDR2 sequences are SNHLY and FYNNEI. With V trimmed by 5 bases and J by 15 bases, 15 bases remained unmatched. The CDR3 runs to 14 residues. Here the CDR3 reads CASSPGGEVLRPFF. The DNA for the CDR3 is TGTGCCAGCAGTCCAGGGGGCGAAGTCCTAAGGCCGTTCTTC.

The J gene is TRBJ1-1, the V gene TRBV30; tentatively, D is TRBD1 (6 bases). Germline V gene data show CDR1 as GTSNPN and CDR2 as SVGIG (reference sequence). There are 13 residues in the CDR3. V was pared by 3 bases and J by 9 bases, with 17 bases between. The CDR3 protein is CAWSWGLGTKAFF. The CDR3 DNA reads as TGTGCCTGGAGCTGGGGGCTGGGAACTAAAGCTTTCTTT. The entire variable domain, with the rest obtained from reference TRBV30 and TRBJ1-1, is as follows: SQTIHQWPATLVQPVGSPLSLECTVEGTSNPNLYWYRQAAGRGLQLLFYSVGIGQISSEVPQNLSASRPQDRQFILSSKKLLLSDSGFYLCAWSWGLGTKAFFGQGTRLTVV.

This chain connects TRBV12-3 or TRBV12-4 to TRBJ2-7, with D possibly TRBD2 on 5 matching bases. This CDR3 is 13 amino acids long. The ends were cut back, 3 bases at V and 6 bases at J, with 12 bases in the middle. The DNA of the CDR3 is TGTGCCAGCAGTTTTCGGATCGCGGGCGAGCAGTACTTC. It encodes CASSFRIAGEQYF.

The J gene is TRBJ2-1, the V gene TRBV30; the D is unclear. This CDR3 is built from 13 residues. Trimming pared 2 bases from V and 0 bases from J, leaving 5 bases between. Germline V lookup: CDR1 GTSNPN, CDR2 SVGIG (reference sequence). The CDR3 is CAWSRSSYNEQFF. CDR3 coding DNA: TGTGCCTGGAGTCGCAGCTCCTACAATGAGCAGTTCTTC.

CDR3 nucleotides: TGTGCCAGCGACCCGGGACACTCCACCTACGAGCAGTACTTC. Its protein product is CASDPGHSTYEQYF. This chain uses TRBV28 with TRBJ2-7; perhaps TRBD1 as D (6 bases). The CDR3 length is 14 residues. Trimming took 8 bases from V and 2 from J, leaving 16 bases between them. Germline V CDR1 and CDR2: MDHEN, SYDVKM.

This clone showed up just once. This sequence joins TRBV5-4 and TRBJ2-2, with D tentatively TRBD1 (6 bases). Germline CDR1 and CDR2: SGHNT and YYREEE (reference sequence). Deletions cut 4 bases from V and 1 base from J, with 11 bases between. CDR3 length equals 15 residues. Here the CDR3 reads CASSPGTKNTGELFF. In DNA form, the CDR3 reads TGTGCCAGCAGCCCCGGGACAAAGAACACCGGGGAGCTGTTTTTT.

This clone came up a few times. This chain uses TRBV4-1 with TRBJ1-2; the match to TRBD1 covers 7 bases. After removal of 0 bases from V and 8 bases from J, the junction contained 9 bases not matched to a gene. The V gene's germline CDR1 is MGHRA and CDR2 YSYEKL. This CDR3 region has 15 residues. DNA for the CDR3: TGCGCCAGCAGCCAAGATGTCGGCAGGGGGGTAGGCTACACCTTC. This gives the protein CASSQDVGRGVGYTF.

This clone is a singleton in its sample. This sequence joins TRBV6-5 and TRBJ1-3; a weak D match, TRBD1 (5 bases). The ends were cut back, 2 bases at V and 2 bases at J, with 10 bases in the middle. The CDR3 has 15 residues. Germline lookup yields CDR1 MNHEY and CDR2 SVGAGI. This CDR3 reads CASSYRGIAGNTIYF. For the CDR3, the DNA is TGTGCCAGCAGTTACAGGGGAATCGCTGGAAACACCATATATTTT.

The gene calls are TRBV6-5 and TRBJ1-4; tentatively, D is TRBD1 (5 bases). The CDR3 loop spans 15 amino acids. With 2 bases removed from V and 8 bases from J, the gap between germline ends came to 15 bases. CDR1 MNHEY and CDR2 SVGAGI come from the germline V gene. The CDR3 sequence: CASSYTGQGDEKLFF. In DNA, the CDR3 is TGTGCCAGCAGTTACACCGGGCAGGGCGACGAAAAACTGTTTTTT.